This entry lists 12 T cell receptor beta chains sequenced from one sample in a study of neurological immune-mediated disorders (dated by TCRdb to about 2019). Preparation of the library involved 5' RACE. The instrument given in TCRdb is Illumina HiSeq 2500. TCRdb applied fastp at Q25 and MiXCR to the public reads, then kept only in-frame beta chains. Rows merge per CDR3 protein into single entries with the most common DNA and genes. The sample contains about 66,000 distinct CDR3 sequences, approximately 4.1% of them found a single time. Of the sample, approximately 1.2% falls within the top ten clones. Material for sequencing was PBMCs. Source of these receptors: a man aged 25-45 years with multiple sclerosis.

This clonotype is a singleton in its sample. This CDR3 is missing its conserved last phenylalanine or tryptophan, likely due to a read error. The rearrangement joins TRBV20-1 to TRBJ2-5; no reliable D call. The germline gives CDR1 DFQATT, CDR2 SNEGSKA (reference sequence). V was trimmed by 6 bases and J by 2 bases, leaving 10 bases between them. The CDR3 loop spans 12 amino acids. The CDR3 DNA is TGCAGTGCCCGATTCGGGCAAGAGACCCAGTACTAC. Protein product: CSARFGQETQYY.

The table lists this clonotype with many counts. One end of the junction fails to match germline, which may point to a read error. J is TRBJ2-5 and V is TRBV7-2; 11 nucleotides agree with TRBD2. Germline V CDR1 and CDR2: SGHTA, FQGNSA. This CDR3 has 14 amino acids. CDR3: CASNLAGGPETQYF. The CDR3 DNA follows: TGTGCCAGCAACTTAGCGGGGGGGCCGGAGACCCAGTACTTC.

This clonotype has at least ten counts. The chain links TRBV29-1 to TRBJ2-7; weak D call: TRBD1 (6 bases). CDR3 length equals 14 residues. Trimming shortened V by 5 bases and J by 3 bases, and 17 bases separated the two germline ends. The germline V gene has CDR1 SQVTM and CDR2 ANQGSEA. CDR3 in DNA: TGCAGCGTTCCCAAGGGAACAGGGAACTACGAGCAGTACTTC. Translating it yields CSVPKGTGNYEQYF.

This clonotype was observed at least ten times. This rearrangement joins TRBV5-6 to TRBJ2-7, with D perhaps TRBD2 (6 bases). The CDR3 has 15 residues. Looked up from germline, CDR1 is SGHDT and CDR2 is YYEEEE. Trimming cost V 4 bases and J 5 bases, with 19 bases left between them. The CDR3 is CASSLPSGLIDEQYF. The CDR3 region has the DNA TGTGCCAGCAGCCTCCCAAGCGGGCTCATCGACGAGCAGTACTTC.

This clonotype was detected only a few times. J is TRBJ1-2 and V is TRBV19; no clear D gene. This CDR3 comprises 13 residues. Between the trimmed V and J ends, which lost 6 bases and 4 bases, there was a span of 12 bases. Germline V CDR1 and CDR2: LNHDA, SQIVND (reference sequence). The CDR3 reads CASSNSARYGYTF. The CDR3 coding sequence is TGTGCCAGTAGCAACAGCGCCCGCTATGGCTACACCTTC.

This clonotype was observed a few times. The V gene is TRBV6-4, the J gene TRBJ1-1; D uncertain. Germline V gives CDR1 MRHNA, CDR2 SNTAGT. The length of the CDR3 is 13 residues. The germline V and J ends were trimmed by 2 bases and 3 bases, with 7 bases remaining between them. DNA for the CDR3: TGTGCCAGCAGTGACCAAATTGACACTGAAGCTTTCTTT. Residues: CASSDQIDTEAFF.

In the case of this clonotype: A read error may explain this, as a much larger clone is one base away. The conserved phenylalanine or tryptophan is not found at the CDR3 terminus, so this likely reflects a read error. The CDR3 sequence: CASSPQVFAQNQPQHC. CDR3 nucleotide sequence: TGTGCCAGCAGTCCACAGGTTTTTGCCCAAAATCAGCCCCAGCATTGT. The chain employs TRBV12-3 or TRBV12-4 and TRBJ1-5; tentative D call: TRBD1 (5 bases). The CDR3 contains 16 residues. V dropped 5 bases and J dropped 4 bases, with 18 bases sitting between them.

This clonotype was counted only a few times. The chain recombines TRBV5-1 with TRBJ1-1; a weak D match, TRBD1 (6 bases). V dropped 3 bases and J dropped 8 bases, with 11 bases sitting between them. The CDR3 extends over 12 amino acids. In germline, CDR1 is SGHRS, CDR2 YFSETQ. CDR3 nucleotides: TGCGCCAGCAGCTATAAAGGGGGAGAAGCTTTCTTT. It yields the protein CASSYKGGEAFF.

This clonotype was seen ten or more times. Here the CDR3 reads CASSYKSTDTQYF. CDR3 DNA: TGTGCCAGCAGTTACAAGAGCACAGATACGCAGTATTTT. This sequence joins TRBV27 and TRBJ2-3, with unresolved D. The CDR3 runs 13 residues. Germline CDR1 MNHEY, CDR2 SMNVEV (reference sequence). V was cut by 4 bases and J by 0 bases, with 5 bases left in between.

This clonotype has a count of ten or more. The gene calls are TRBV4-1 and TRBJ2-1, with TRBD2 matching over 9 bases. The CDR3 sequence is 16 residues long. Germline CDR1 is MGHRA and CDR2 is YSYEKL. J lost 8 bases, V lost 1 base, and 9 bases had no gene match. Here the CDR3 DNA reads TGCGCCAGCAGCCAAGGGTGGCGGGGGGGCCGGTATGAGCAGTTCTTC. Translating it yields CASSQGWRGGRYEQFF.

The table lists this clonotype with many counts. The chain links TRBV6-5 to TRBJ1-5; TRBD1 aligns across 7 bases. Trimming removed 6 bases from V and 0 bases from J; junction bases left unmatched: 5. This CDR3 spans 15 amino acids. CDR1 and CDR2 (germline): MNHEY, SVGAGI. DNA for the CDR3: TGTGCCAGCAGGAAGGGGGCATTTAGCAATCAGCCCCAGCATTTT. This encodes CASRKGAFSNQPQHF.

This clonotype occurred many times. The chain couples TRBV7-8 to TRBJ1-1, with 8 bases matching TRBD1. In germline, CDR1 is SGHVS, CDR2 FQNEAQ. This CDR3 is built from 14 residues. The trim removed 5 bases at V and 3 bases at J, leaving 5 bases unmatched. CDR3 coding DNA: TGTGCCAGCAGCACTGGACAGGGACACACTGAAGCTTTCTTT. Amino acids: CASSTGQGHTEAFF.